These 23 T cell receptor beta chains were all obtained from the same sample, sequenced in a study of shared clonotypes between healthy human individuals. Sequenced by immunoSEQ multiplex PCR; TCRdb stores in-frame clones only, minus some. The sample holds approximately 640,000 clones, about nine tenths seen once. What was sequenced was memory CD8+ T cells from PBMCs. As to subset: CD45RO+ cells pooled with CCR7-negative TemRA cells. The source is a man younger than 30 in good health. Some clones in this sample may be carry-over from other donors' samples.

The chain has TRBV28 and TRBJ1-1, with no clear D. CDR3 length equals 14 residues. The germline CDR1 and CDR2 sequences are MDHEN and SYDVKM. With 2 bases removed from V and 0 bases from J, the gap between germline ends came to 7 bases. Here the CDR3 reads CASSLTPLNTEAFF. CDR3 in DNA: TGTGCCAGCAGTTTAACGCCATTGAACACTGAAGCTTTCTTT.

The chain is built from TRBV5-6 and TRBJ2-7; D call uncertain. V lost 1 base and J 7 bases, leaving 18 bases between the germline ends. CDR1 and CDR2 (germline): SGHDT, YYEEEE. The CDR3 totals 15 residues. DNA for the CDR3: TGTGCCAGCAGCTTGATAACTAAGCCCCCTTGGGAGCAGTACTTC. Its translation: CASSLITKPPWEQYF.

The V and J genes are TRBV7-8 and TRBJ2-2; no definite D call. This CDR3 comprises 14 residues. Germline values: CDR1 SGHVS, CDR2 FQNEAQ. The V end lost 3 bases, the J end lost 0 bases, and 5 bases lay between the germline ends. The CDR3: CASSFRANTGELFF. CDR3 coding DNA: TGTGCCAGCAGCTTTCGGGCGAACACCGGGGAGCTGTTTTTT.

The genes are TRBV28 and TRBJ1-5; unclear D gene. The CDR3 covers 14 residues. V lost 5 bases and J 6 bases, leaving 14 bases between the germline ends. Germline CDR1 MDHEN, CDR2 SYDVKM. The CDR3 loop is CASSVRGGSQPQHF. DNA of the CDR3: TGTGCCAGCAGTGTCCGGGGAGGGAGTCAGCCCCAGCATTTT. Full variable domain (rest looked up from reference TRBV28 and TRBJ1-5): DVKVTQSSRYLVKRTGEKVFLECVQDMDHENMFWYRQDPGLGLRLIYFSYDVKMKEKGDIPEGYSVSREKKERFSLILESASTNQTSMYLCASSVRGGSQPQHFGDGTRLSIL.

The J gene is TRBJ2-7, the V gene TRBV27, with 10 nucleotides matching TRBD2. V gave up 3 bases and J gave up 3 bases; unmatched junction bases: 8. Germline loops: CDR1 MNHEY, CDR2 SMNVEV (reference sequence). The CDR3 has 16 residues. The CDR3 spells CASSFSLAGVGYEQYF. The CDR3, as DNA: TGTGCCAGCAGTTTCTCCCTAGCGGGAGTGGGCTACGAGCAGTACTTC.

The V and J genes are TRBV27 and TRBJ1-1, with D uncertain. Trimming stripped 2 bases from V and 5 bases from J, with 9 bases between. Germline V gene lookup returns CDR1 MNHEY and CDR2 SMNVEV (reference sequence). The length of the CDR3 is 13 residues. DNA of the CDR3: TGTGCCAGCAGTTTAGTTCTAAGGACTGAAGCTTTCTTT. It is translated as CASSLVLRTEAFF.

A word on this clone: Additional DNA sequences in this sample encode the identical CDR3. The V and J genes are TRBV10-3 and TRBJ2-7; 8 nucleotides align to TRBD1. This CDR3 spans 13 amino acids. The trim removed 6 bases at V and 1 base at J, leaving 2 bases unmatched. CDR1 and CDR2 from the germline V gene are ENHRY and SYGVKD. Here the CDR3 reads CAIRTGESYEQYF. The CDR3 DNA reads as TGTGCCATCAGGACAGGGGAATCCTACGAGCAGTACTTC.

The genes are TRBV5-8 and TRBJ2-1, with 7 bases identical to TRBD2. Germline V gene data show CDR1 as SGHTS and CDR2 as YDEGEE. Germline trimming cut 0 bases from V and 0 bases from J; bases unmatched to any gene: 9. This CDR3 spans 18 amino acids. The CDR3 nucleotides are TGTGCCAGCAGCTTGGGGGGAGGAGCGGGGAGCTCCTACAATGAGCAGTTCTTC. It codes for CASSLGGGAGSSYNEQFF.

The rearrangement uses TRBV27 and TRBJ2-7, with D perhaps given as TRBD1 or TRBD2 (5 bases each). The germline V and J ends were trimmed by 9 bases and 0 bases, with 15 bases remaining between them. This CDR3 comprises 14 residues. The germline V gene encodes CDR1 MNHEY and CDR2 SMNVEV (reference sequence). The CDR3 DNA follows: TGTGCCAGTAGGGTTGGGGGAAGCTCCTACGAGCAGTACTTC. Protein product: CASRVGGSSYEQYF.

The table lists this clone with a few counts. V and J are TRBV7-8 and TRBJ1-1, with no clear D. Germline CDR1 SGHVS, CDR2 FQNEAQ. V was pared by 2 bases and J by 1 base, with 8 bases between. CDR3 length: 14 residues. In DNA, the CDR3 is TGTGCCAGCAGCTTACCTGGCAAGAACACTGAAGCTTTCTTT. It is translated as CASSLPGKNTEAFF.

The V gene is TRBV4-1, the J gene TRBJ1-1; D is possibly TRBD1 (5 bases). The CDR3 runs to 16 residues. The V end was cut by 3 bases, the J end by 0 bases, with 14 bases between. Germline V gene lookup returns CDR1 MGHRA and CDR2 YSYEKL. CDR3 region: CASSQKTQALNTEAFF. CDR3 bases: TGCGCCAGCAGCCAGAAGACACAGGCTCTGAACACTGAAGCTTTCTTT.

The V and J genes are TRBV6-5 and TRBJ2-7; 8 bases agree with TRBD2. CDR1 and CDR2 (germline): MNHEY, SVGAGI. Trimming took 2 bases from V and 1 from J; bases not matched to a gene: 4. This CDR3 has 15 residues. The CDR3 region is CASSYRLAGSYEQYF. DNA for the CDR3: TGTGCCAGCAGTTACAGGCTAGCGGGTTCCTACGAGCAGTACTTC.

In this sample, this clone turned up a few times. This chain connects TRBV6-5 to TRBJ2-7; tentatively, D is TRBD1 or TRBD2 (5 bases each). V was trimmed by 2 bases and J by 0 bases, leaving 8 bases between them. Germline V gene sequence: CDR1 MNHEY, CDR2 SVGAGI. The CDR3 extends over 14 amino acids. The CDR3, as DNA: TGTGCCAGCAGTTACGCAGGGAGCTCCTACGAGCAGTACTTC. As protein: CASSYAGSSYEQYF.

The V gene is TRBV7-9, the J gene TRBJ2-2, with 8 bases lining up with TRBD2. CDR3 size: 17 residues. The V segment lost 2 bases and the J segment 5 bases; nucleotides outside the gene matches: 10. Germline V gives CDR1 SEHNR, CDR2 FQNEAQ (reference sequence). The CDR3 DNA sequence: TGTGCCAGCAGCTTAATCGGGAGGGCCGCTGGGACCGGGGAGCTGTTTTTT. This codes for CASSLIGRAAGTGELFF.

The chain has TRBV7-3 and TRBJ2-1, with 8 bases aligning to TRBD2. This CDR3 spans 15 amino acids. Trimming cost V 4 bases and J 5 bases; bases outside gene matches: 7. CDR1 is SGHTA and CDR2 is FQGTGA in the germline V gene. CDR3 in DNA: TGTGCCAGCAGCTCACCGGGACTAGTTAACAATGAGCAGTTCTTC. Translated, it gives CASSSPGLVNNEQFF.

This sequence joins TRBV13 and TRBJ2-7; D is perhaps TRBD1 (6 bases). V was cut by 5 bases and J by 7 bases, with 12 bases left in between. There are 12 residues in the CDR3. The germline V gene encodes CDR1 PRHDT and CDR2 FYEKMQ (reference sequence). This CDR3 is CASSTQRGEQYF. CDR3 in DNA: TGTGCCAGCAGCACCCAAAGGGGGGAGCAGTACTTC.

The chain links TRBV27 to TRBJ2-3; possible D gene TRBD2, 6 bases. V lost 2 bases and J 0 bases, leaving 9 bases between the germline ends. The CDR3 sequence is 15 residues long. Looked up from germline, CDR1 is MNHEY and CDR2 is SMNVEV (reference sequence). The CDR3 region has the DNA TGTGCCAGCAGTTTACCCGGGGGTAGCACAGATACGCAGTATTTT. This codes for CASSLPGGSTDTQYF.

This chain joins TRBV6-6 and TRBJ2-1, with 11 bases matching TRBD1. J gave up 8 bases and V 2 bases, and 2 bases lay outside the gene matches. This CDR3 spans 14 amino acids. The germline V gene has CDR1 MNHNY and CDR2 SVGAGI (reference sequence). As DNA, the CDR3 is TGTGCCAGCAGTTACGAGGGACAGGGGGATGAGCAGTTCTTC. Its translation is CASSYEGQGDEQFF.

The chain recombines TRBV15 with TRBJ1-1, with a possible D match to TRBD1 (5 bases). The germline V gene has CDR1 LNHNV and CDR2 YYDKDF (reference sequence). The V end was cut by 8 bases, the J end by 0 bases, with 13 bases between. CDR3 length equals 14 residues. The CDR3 here is CATGGLPLNTEAFF. In DNA form, the CDR3 reads TGTGCCACCGGGGGACTACCTCTGAACACTGAAGCTTTCTTT.

V and J are TRBV9 and TRBJ2-3; D is perhaps TRBD2 (7 bases). This CDR3 is built from 16 residues. V was trimmed by 2 bases and J by 2 bases, leaving 15 bases between them. Germline CDR1 SGDLS, CDR2 YYNGEE. CDR3 in DNA: TGTGCCAGCAGCGTCAAGCGGGACAAACTCACAGATACGCAGTATTTT. Protein sequence: CASSVKRDKLTDTQYF.

J is TRBJ2-7 and V is TRBV7-9, with a possible D match to TRBD2 (6 bases). V gave up 2 bases and J gave up 7 bases, with 18 bases separating them. Germline V gene lookup returns CDR1 SEHNR and CDR2 FQNEAQ (reference sequence). The CDR3 extends over 15 amino acids. CDR3 nucleotides: TGTGCCAGCAGCTTACTAACCGGGGGATTTGGTGAGCAGTACTTC. Protein product: CASSLLTGGFGEQYF.

This sequence joins TRBV7-8 and TRBJ1-2, with D tentatively TRBD1 (6 bases). The germline gives CDR1 SGHVS, CDR2 FQNEAQ. Trimming cost V 2 bases and J 6 bases, with 13 bases left between them. The CDR3 is 14 residues long. CDR3 amino acids: CASSLSAGANGYTF. The CDR3 DNA follows: TGTGCCAGCAGCTTAAGTGCGGGGGCGAATGGCTACACCTTC.

The chain couples TRBV14 to TRBJ2-1; TRBD2 agrees at 11 bases. From germline, CDR1 is SGHDN and CDR2 FVKESK. This CDR3 contains 15 residues. After removal of 3 bases from V and 4 bases from J, the junction contained 2 bases not matched to a gene. The CDR3 sequence is CASSHRLAGYNEQFF. For the CDR3, the DNA is TGTGCCAGCAGCCATCGACTAGCGGGATACAATGAGCAGTTCTTC.